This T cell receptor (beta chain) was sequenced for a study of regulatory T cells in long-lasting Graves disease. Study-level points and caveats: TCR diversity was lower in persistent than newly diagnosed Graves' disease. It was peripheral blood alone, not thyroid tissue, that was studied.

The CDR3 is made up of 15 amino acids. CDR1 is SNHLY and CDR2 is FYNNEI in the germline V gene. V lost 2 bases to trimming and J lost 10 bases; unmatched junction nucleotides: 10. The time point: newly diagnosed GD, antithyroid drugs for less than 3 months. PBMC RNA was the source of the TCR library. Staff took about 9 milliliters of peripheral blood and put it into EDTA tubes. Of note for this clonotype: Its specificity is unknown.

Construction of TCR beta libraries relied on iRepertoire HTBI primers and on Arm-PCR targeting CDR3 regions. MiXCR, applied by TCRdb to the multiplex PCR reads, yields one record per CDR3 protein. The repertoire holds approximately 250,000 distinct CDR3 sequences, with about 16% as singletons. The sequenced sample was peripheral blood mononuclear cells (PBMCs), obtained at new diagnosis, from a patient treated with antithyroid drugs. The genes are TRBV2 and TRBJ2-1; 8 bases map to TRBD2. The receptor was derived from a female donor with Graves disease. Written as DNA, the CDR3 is TGTGCCAGCAGTGAAAGTAACGGGAGGGGCCACGAGCAGTTCTTC. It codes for CASSESNGRGHEQFF.